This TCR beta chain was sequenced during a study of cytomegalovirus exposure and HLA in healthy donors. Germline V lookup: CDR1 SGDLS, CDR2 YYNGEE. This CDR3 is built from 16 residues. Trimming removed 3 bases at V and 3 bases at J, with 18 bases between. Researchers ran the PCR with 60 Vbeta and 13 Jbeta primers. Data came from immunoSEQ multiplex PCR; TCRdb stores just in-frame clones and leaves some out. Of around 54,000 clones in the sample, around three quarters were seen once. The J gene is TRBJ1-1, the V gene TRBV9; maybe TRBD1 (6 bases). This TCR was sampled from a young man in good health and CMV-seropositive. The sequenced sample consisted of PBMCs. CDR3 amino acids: CASSALGGRQDTEAFF. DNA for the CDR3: TGTGCCAGCAGCGCCTTGGGGGGGCGCCAGGACACTGAAGCTTTCTTT.